The present T cell receptor beta chain was sequenced within a study of CD8+CD57+ T cells in acquired aplastic anemia (dated by TCRdb to 2016 to 2018). Study-wide context: A mean of about 3 ug of DNA, ranging from roughly 0.2 to 27.4 ug, was extracted from sorted CD4+ and CD8+ cells. An average of around 9.8 million reads for CD4+ cells and approximately 11 million reads for CD8+ cells was obtained from healthy donor samples.

Beyond this particular receptor, the publication reports: Although 25 to 30 CD8+ CDR3 sequences were shared by patients and controls, these sequences appeared highly expressed in patients and within the immunodominant clones of patients. Patients and healthy controls showed no significant difference in CD8+ Simpson's diversity (P=0.060).

TCR beta VDJ combination and CDR3 sequence profiling used genomic DNA as the template. An Illumina HiSeq 2000 was used for TCR repertoire sequencing. The paper's data handling went like this. Repertoires were assessed using TRBV/TRBJ rearrangement plots, CDR3 size and DJ length profiles, and Simpson's diversity index. The most abundant DNA sequence in the deep sequencing data was defined as the immunodominant clone. CDR3 amino acid sequences were screened for sharing across subjects and compared with published repertoires and the VDJdb database. TCRdb applied fastp at Q25 and MiXCR to the public reads, then kept only in-frame beta chains. Every entry covers one CDR3 protein and lists the most common genes and DNA from its rows. The V and J calls were determined by TCRdb, not by the authors. Within this sample are hundreds of thousands of distinct CDR3 sequences, with just under 70% of them counted one time only. Approximately 3.9% of the sample belongs to the ten largest clones.

As for this clonotype: What this receptor recognizes is not known. Base-call qualities are not available, and no considerably larger clone is one nucleotide away.

TCR repertoires of sorted CD4+ and CD8+ blood T cells from severe aplastic anemia patients and healthy subjects were deep-sequenced in the study. Ficoll-Paque density gradient centrifugation was used to isolate peripheral blood mononuclear cells. Before DNA was extracted, CD4+ and CD8+ T cells were sorted using either FACS or magnetic beads. The CDR3 goes from the cysteine to the phenylalanine over 16 residues. The sequence is cut down to CDR3 DNA, 48 bases in frame from base 1. After removal of 7 bases from V and 1 base from J, the junction retains 12 bases not matched to a gene. The sequence came from a human donor in good health, serving as a control. The sequencing input was sorted CD4+, CD8+, or CD8+CD57+ T cells (not recorded which) from PBMCs. This sequence uses TRBV12-3 or TRBV12-4 and TRBJ2-7, and TRBD1 matches 8 of the central bases. The nucleotide sequence is TGTGCCAGCAAGCGGAACGGAGGGACAGGATCCTACGAGCAGTACTTC. It encodes CASKRNGGTGSYEQYF.